This T cell receptor (beta chain) appears in the sequencing data of a study of blood T cell repertoires in COVID-19. Germline V lookup: CDR1 SGHTA, CDR2 FQGNSA. The CDR3 extends over 15 amino acids. V shed 6 bases, J shed 7 bases, and the junction held 11 bases outside the gene matches. TCRdb's copy holds only in-frame clones and misses some; the assay was immunoSEQ multiplex PCR. Altogether fewer than 200,000 clones are present, 87% being singletons, with the ten largest covering around 12%. Input material: peripheral blood. This TCR derives from a woman in her seventies with COVID-19, enrolled during active disease. The genes are TRBV7-2 and TRBJ2-1; 8 bases agree with TRBD1. CDR3 loop: CASSLTGALSNEQFF. The CDR3, as DNA: TGTGCCAGCAGTCTGACAGGGGCCCTATCGAATGAGCAGTTCTTC.